The clone carrying this T cell receptor beta chain showed up just a few times. Its antigen is not identified. CDR1 MNHEY and CDR2 SVGAGI come from the germline V gene. This CDR3 is built from 16 residues. V was shortened by 2 bases and J by 3 bases, with 16 bases between the two germline ends. Assay used: immunoSEQ multiplex PCR; TCRdb lists only in-frame clones, some missing. The sample yields around 76,000 clones, more than 70% seen once. The time point here: week 23, last vaccination. Vaccinated patients received 300 ug of mutant IDH1 20-mer peptide per dose, with topical imiquimod. This entry is derived from a study of a mutant IDH1 vaccine in newly diagnosed glioma. The overall study: Patients received eight vaccinations in weeks 1, 3, 5, 7, 11, 15, 19, 23.

The study's findings and limits: Top peripheral T cell clonotype shifts appeared unrelated to pseudoprogression.

The clonotype was recovered from a woman aged 50 to 60 with glioma. This chain links TRBV6-5 with TRBJ1-1; D is ambiguous. Sequenced here: PBMCs, sampled from a glioma patient whose treatment included an IDH1 peptide vaccine. The CDR3 bases are TGTGCCAGCAGTTACCTAACCCCCCCCGGGGACACTGAAGCTTTCTTT. It encodes CASSYLTPPGDTEAFF.